Below, 10 T cell receptor beta chains from the same sample are listed, as sequenced in a study of OX40 agonist ivuxolimab in advanced cancers. Repertoires were generated with immunoSEQ multiplex PCR, while TCRdb's copy carries only in-frame clones and drops some. The table has just under 65,000 clones, 80% to 90% seen once. The sample here was CD4+ or CD8+ T cells sorted from blood, taken in a trial of the OX40 agonist ivuxolimab. The receptors stem from an adult with an advanced solid tumor such as melanoma, head and neck, liver or kidney cancer.

The rearrangement joins TRBV4-2 to TRBJ2-1; 13 bases are shared with TRBD2. The germline V gene has CDR1 LGHNA and CDR2 YNFKEQ. Trimming took 5 bases from V and 4 from J; bases not matched to a gene: 8. CDR3 length equals 17 residues. The CDR3 region is CASSAIPGLAGYNEQFF. For the CDR3, the DNA is TGTGCCAGCAGCGCCATACCGGGACTAGCGGGGTACAATGAGCAGTTCTTC.

The gene calls are TRBV28 and TRBJ1-5, with a weak D call TRBD1 (5 bases). Germline V gives CDR1 MDHEN, CDR2 SYDVKM. The CDR3 consists of 14 residues. The V and J ends lost 4 bases and 16 bases respectively, with 23 bases between them. The CDR3 bases are TGTGCCAGCAGTTCACCCGGGGTCAGGGTTAAGGGCCATTTT. Residues: CASSSPGVRVKGHF. Variable domain in full (rest from reference TRBV28 and TRBJ1-5): DVKVTQSSRYLVKRTGEKVFLECVQDMDHENMFWYRQDPGLGLRLIYFSYDVKMKEKGDIPEGYSVSREKKERFSLILESASTNQTSMYLCASSSPGVRVKGHFGDGTRLSIL.

The rearrangement links TRBV11-3 to TRBJ2-2; D possibly corresponds to TRBD1 (5 bases). CDR1 and CDR2 (germline): SGHNT, YENEEA. V lost 5 bases to trimming and J lost 1 base, with 8 bases between them. The CDR3 runs 14 residues. The CDR3 nucleotides are TGTGCCAGCAGCCCAGGACAGAACACCGGGGAGCTGTTTTTT. It specifies CASSPGQNTGELFF.

The chain employs TRBV18 and TRBJ2-7; perhaps TRBD1 as D (7 bases). Looked up from germline, CDR1 is KGHSH and CDR2 is LQKENI. The CDR3 runs 14 residues. Trimming left V 2 bases short and J 4 bases short, with 12 bases between. CDR3 nucleotides: TGTGCCAGCTCACCAAGGAGGGGGCTATACGAGCAGTACTTC. It codes for CASSPRRGLYEQYF.

The chain combines TRBV7-9 with TRBJ1-4; 9 bases are shared with TRBD1. Germline V gene data show CDR1 as SEHNR and CDR2 as FQNEAQ (reference sequence). The CDR3 runs 16 residues. J was trimmed by 7 bases and V by 2 bases; bases with no gene match: 8. CDR3 DNA: TGTGCCAGCAGCTTACGGATGGACAGGGGAAGTGAAAAACTGTTTTTT. Protein product: CASSLRMDRGSEKLFF.

This chain uses TRBV6-5 with TRBJ2-7; 10 nucleotides align to TRBD1. The CDR3 runs 14 residues. J was trimmed by 2 bases and V by 7 bases; bases with no gene match: 5. Per germline, CDR1 MNHEY and CDR2 SVGAGI. CDR3 protein: CASTSGQGPYEQYF. DNA for the CDR3: TGTGCCAGCACCTCGGGACAGGGGCCCTACGAGCAGTACTTC.

This clone has only a few counts. The CDR3 reads CATVQGLNQPQHF. The CDR3 DNA is TGTGCCACAGTACAGGGACTCAATCAGCCCCAGCATTTT. The chain has TRBV10-3 and TRBJ1-5; a possible D gene is TRBD1 (6 bases). Germline loops: CDR1 ENHRY, CDR2 SYGVKD. CDR3 length equals 13 residues. V lost 10 bases and J 3 bases, leaving 13 bases between the germline ends.

This sequence joins TRBV11-2 and TRBJ2-7; 10 nucleotides agree with TRBD1. The CDR3 loop spans 14 amino acids. Trimming cost V 6 bases and J 7 bases; bases outside gene matches: 9. The germline gives CDR1 SGHAT, CDR2 FQNNGV. The CDR3 sequence: CASSPGGDRGEQYF. For the CDR3, the DNA is TGTGCCAGCAGTCCCGGTGGGGACAGGGGAGAGCAGTACTTC.

The chain links TRBV11-3 to TRBJ1-1; D uncertain. Germline lookup yields CDR1 SGHNT and CDR2 YENEEA. CDR3 size: 13 residues. V gave up 0 bases and J gave up 10 bases, with 12 bases separating them. Here the CDR3 DNA reads TGTGCCAGCAGCTTAGATGAGGCAGGAGGAGCTTTCTTT. Translating gives CASSLDEAGGAFF. The variable domain in full, with the rest retrieved from reference TRBV11-3 and TRBJ1-1, is EAGVVQSPRYKIIEKKQPVAFWCNPISGHNTLYWYLQNLGQGPELLIRYENEEAVDDSQLPKDRFSAERLKGVDSTLKIQPAELGDSAVYLCASSLDEAGGAFFGQGTRLTVV.

V is TRBV6-5 and J is TRBJ2-7; unclear D gene. Germline V lookup: CDR1 MNHEY, CDR2 SVGAGI. Between the trimmed V and J ends, which lost 0 bases and 0 bases, there was a span of 9 bases. There are 15 residues in the CDR3. CDR3 sequence reads: CASSYSRTNSYEQYF. The CDR3 DNA is TGTGCCAGCAGTTACTCACGTACCAACTCCTACGAGCAGTACTTC.